There are a few counts of the clone carrying this TCR beta chain. All the patients suffered relapse after autologous stem cell transplantation, and brentuximab vedotin exposure differed. The sample comes from a study of PD-1 blockade in classical Hodgkin lymphoma. The repertoire was sequenced with immunoSEQ multiplex PCR; TCRdb's copy has only in-frame clones and lacks some. This sample has over 25,000 clones, with roughly 83% found just once. The CDR3 sequence is 14 residues long. Trimming removed 3 bases at V and 8 bases at J, with 17 bases between. The germline CDR1 and CDR2 sequences are SGDLS and YYNGEE.

This sequence was found in a human donor with classical Hodgkin lymphoma. The chain combines TRBV9 with TRBJ1-1; tentative D call: TRBD1 (6 bases). Sample: peripheral blood mononuclear cells (PBMCs), taken before the second cycle of nivolumab. In DNA, the CDR3 is TGTGCCAGCAGCGCCAGGGGCCAGGGGAAGGAAGCTTTCTTT. This translates into CASSARGQGKEAFF.